This T cell receptor beta chain came from a study of cytomegalovirus exposure and HLA in healthy donors. With regard to this clone: No antigen is known for it.

Study outcomes and limitations: Later analysis suggested links between common viral pathogens and several top significant clusters. The likely origin of a cluster of highly shared sequence variants was a sequencing artifact. As a later analysis revealed, most CMV-associated TCR beta chains appeared HLA-restricted.

The CDR3 is 16 residues long. Trimming cost V 1 base and J 5 bases; bases outside gene matches: 8. Germline CDR1 reads SEHNR; CDR2 reads FQNEAQ (reference sequence). The PCR contained 60 Vbeta and 13 Jbeta primers. Sequencing used immunoSEQ multiplex PCR; TCRdb keeps in-frame clones, though not all of them. The sample holds about 180,000 clones; around 80% are singletons and the top ten take about 2.3%. This clonotype was sampled from a woman in her 30s in good health and CMV-seronegative. This rearrangement joins TRBV7-9 to TRBJ2-5; 9 bases are a match to TRBD1. The sequencing sample was made of PBMCs. In nucleotides, the CDR3 is TGTGCCAGCAGCTTAGGGGGACAGGGACGTTGGGAGACCCAGTACTTC. Translated, it gives CASSLGGQGRWETQYF.